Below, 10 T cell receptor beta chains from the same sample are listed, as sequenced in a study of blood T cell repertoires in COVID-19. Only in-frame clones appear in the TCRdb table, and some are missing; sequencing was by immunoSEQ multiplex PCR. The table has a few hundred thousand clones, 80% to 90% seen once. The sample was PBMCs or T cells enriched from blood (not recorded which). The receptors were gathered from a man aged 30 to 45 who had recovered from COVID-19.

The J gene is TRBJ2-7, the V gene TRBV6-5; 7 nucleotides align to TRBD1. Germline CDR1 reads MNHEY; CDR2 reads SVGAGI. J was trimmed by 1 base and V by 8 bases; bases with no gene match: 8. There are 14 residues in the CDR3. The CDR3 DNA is TGTGCCAGCCCCCAAGAGACAGGGTCCTACGAGCAGTACTTC. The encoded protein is CASPQETGSYEQYF.

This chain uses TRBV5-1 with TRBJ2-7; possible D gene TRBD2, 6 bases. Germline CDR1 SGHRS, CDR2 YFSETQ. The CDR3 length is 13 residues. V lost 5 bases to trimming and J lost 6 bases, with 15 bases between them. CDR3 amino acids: CASSRGTVGEQYF. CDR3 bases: TGCGCCAGCAGTCGGGGGACTGTGGGCGAGCAGTACTTC.

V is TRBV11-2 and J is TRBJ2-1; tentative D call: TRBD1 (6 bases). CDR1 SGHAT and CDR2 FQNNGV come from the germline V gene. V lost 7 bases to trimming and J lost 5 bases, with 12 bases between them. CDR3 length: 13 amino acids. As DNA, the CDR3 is TGTGCCAGCACCCGGGACAACGACAATGAGCAGTTCTTC. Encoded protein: CASTRDNDNEQFF.

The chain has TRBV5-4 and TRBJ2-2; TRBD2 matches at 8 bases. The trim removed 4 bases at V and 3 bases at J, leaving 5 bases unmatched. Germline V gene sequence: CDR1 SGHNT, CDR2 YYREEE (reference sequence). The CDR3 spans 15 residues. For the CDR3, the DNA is TGTGCCAGCAGCGTGCGGGGGGCTCACACCGGGGAGCTGTTTTTT. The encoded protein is CASSVRGAHTGELFF.

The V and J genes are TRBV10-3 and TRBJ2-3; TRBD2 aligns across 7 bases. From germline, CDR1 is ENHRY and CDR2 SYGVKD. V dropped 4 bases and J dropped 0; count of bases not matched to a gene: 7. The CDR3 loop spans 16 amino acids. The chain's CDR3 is CAISGGAGSSTDTQYF. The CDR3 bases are TGTGCCATCAGTGGGGGAGCGGGGTCTAGCACAGATACGCAGTATTTT.

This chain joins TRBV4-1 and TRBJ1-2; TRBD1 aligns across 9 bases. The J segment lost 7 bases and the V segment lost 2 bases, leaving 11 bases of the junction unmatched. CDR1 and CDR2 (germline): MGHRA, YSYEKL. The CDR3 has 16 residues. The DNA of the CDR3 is TGCGCCAGCAGCCAACTACCGGGACAGGGACTCGGTGGCTACACCTTC. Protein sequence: CASSQLPGQGLGGYTF.

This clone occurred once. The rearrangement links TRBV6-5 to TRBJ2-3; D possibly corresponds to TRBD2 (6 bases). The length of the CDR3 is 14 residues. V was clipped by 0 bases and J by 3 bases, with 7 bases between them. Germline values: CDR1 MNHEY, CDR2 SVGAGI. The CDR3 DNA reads TGTGCCAGCAGTTACTCGGGGGGAACAGATACGCAGTATTTT. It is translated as CASSYSGGTDTQYF.

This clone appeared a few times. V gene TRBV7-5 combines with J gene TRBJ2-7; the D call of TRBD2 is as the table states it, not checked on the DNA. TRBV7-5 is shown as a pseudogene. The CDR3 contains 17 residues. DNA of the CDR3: TGTGCCAGAAGCCTATATTATAGCGTTGCCGATACCTACGAGCAGTACTTC. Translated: CARSLYYSVADTYEQYF.

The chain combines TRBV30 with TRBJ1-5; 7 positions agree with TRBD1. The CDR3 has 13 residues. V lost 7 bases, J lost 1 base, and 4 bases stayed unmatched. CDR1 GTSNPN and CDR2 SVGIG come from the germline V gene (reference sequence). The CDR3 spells CALAGQSNQPQHF. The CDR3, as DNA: TGTGCCTTGGCGGGACAGAGCAATCAGCCCCAGCATTTT. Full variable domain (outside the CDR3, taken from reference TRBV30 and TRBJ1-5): SQTIHQWPATLVQPVGSPLSLECTVEGTSNPNLYWYRQAAGRGLQLLFYSVGIGQISSEVPQNLSASRPQDRQFILSSKKLLLSDSGFYLCALAGQSNQPQHFGDGTRLSIL.

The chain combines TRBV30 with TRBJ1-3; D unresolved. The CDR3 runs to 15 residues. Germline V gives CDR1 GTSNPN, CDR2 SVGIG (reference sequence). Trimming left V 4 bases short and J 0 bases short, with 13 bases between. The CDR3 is CAWTKITNSGNTIYF. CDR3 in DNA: TGTGCCTGGACGAAAATAACAAACTCTGGAAACACCATATATTTT. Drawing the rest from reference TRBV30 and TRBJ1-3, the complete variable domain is SQTIHQWPATLVQPVGSPLSLECTVEGTSNPNLYWYRQAAGRGLQLLFYSVGIGQISSEVPQNLSASRPQDRQFILSSKKLLLSDSGFYLCAWTKITNSGNTIYFGEGSWLTVV.